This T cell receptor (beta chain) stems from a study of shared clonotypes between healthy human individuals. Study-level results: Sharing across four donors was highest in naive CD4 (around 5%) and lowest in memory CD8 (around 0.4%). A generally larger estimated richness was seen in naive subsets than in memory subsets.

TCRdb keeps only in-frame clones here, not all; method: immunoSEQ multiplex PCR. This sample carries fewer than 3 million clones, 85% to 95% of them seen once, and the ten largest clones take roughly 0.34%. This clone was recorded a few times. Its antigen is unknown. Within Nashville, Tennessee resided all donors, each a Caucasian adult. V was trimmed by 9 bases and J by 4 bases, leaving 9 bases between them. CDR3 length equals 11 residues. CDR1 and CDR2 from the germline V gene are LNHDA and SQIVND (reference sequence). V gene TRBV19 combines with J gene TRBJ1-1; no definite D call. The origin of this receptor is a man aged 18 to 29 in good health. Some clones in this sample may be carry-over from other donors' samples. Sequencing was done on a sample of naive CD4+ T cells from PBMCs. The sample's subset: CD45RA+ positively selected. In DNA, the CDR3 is TGTGCCAGGTTGGTCGGCACTGAAGCTTTCTTT. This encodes CARLVGTEAFF.